The source of this TCR beta chain is a study of breast tumors, draining lymph nodes, adjacent tissues. CDR1 is WSHSY and CDR2 is SAAADI in the germline V gene. The CDR3 length is 13 residues. Overall study results and limits: Data only fit, rather than demonstrated, lymph node origin of most tumor T cells. Tumor repertoires ranked between lymph nodes and nontumor tissue in diversity, with V and J gene preferences.

Samples came from axillary lymph nodes draining the breast cancer. A word on this clonotype: Its specificity is unknown. The junction does not match germline at one end; this may be a read error.

TCRdb re-called the multiplex PCR reads through MiXCR, storing one row per CDR3 protein. Of some 120,000 distinct CDR3 sequences listed, about 20% are singletons. The material sequenced was axillary lymph node tissue. The sequence came from a female donor with breast cancer. Some clones in this sample may be carry-over from other donors' samples. V and J are TRBV10-2 and TRBJ2-2; either TRBD1 or TRBD2 may supply D (5 bases each). Here the CDR3 DNA reads TGCGCCAGCGGCAGGGTAGGAACCGGGGAGCTGTTTTTC. It codes for CASGRVGTGELFF.